A selection of T cell receptor beta chains follows, all from one sample in a study of read filtering for tumor transcriptome and immune sequencing. TCRdb used MiXCR to reprocess the reads, holding one entry per CDR3 protein. The table lists over 50,000 distinct CDR3 sequences, about 15% of them singletons. The sample was a population of CD138-negative cells sorted from bone marrow. The receptors shown here come from a donor aged 40 or older with multiple myeloma. Both conserved end residues are part of each CDR3. Fields, in order: J gene, clone size, V gene, D gene, CDR3 DNA, CDR3 protein. D genes are given only for firm matches. Rows may omit the clone size; those that give it use once, few, many or a size class.

j_gene: TRBJ2-7; abundance: many; v_gene: TRBV4-3; d_gene: -; CDR3nt: TGCGCCAGCAGCCAAGATTGGTTACTAGTCGGGGAGCAGTACTTC; CDR3aa: CASSQDWLLVGEQYF
j_gene: TRBJ1-5; abundance: many; v_gene: TRBV19; d_gene: TRBD1; CDR3nt: TGTGCCAGTAGTAATATGGACAGGGAGGGTCAGCCCCAGCATTTT; CDR3aa: CASSNMDREGQPQHF
j_gene: TRBJ1-1; abundance: many; v_gene: TRBV7-9; d_gene: -; CDR3nt: TGTGCCAGCAGCGGTGAAAGACGAACTGAAGCTTTCTTT; CDR3aa: CASSGERRTEAFF
j_gene: TRBJ2-2; abundance: -; v_gene: TRBV7-9; d_gene: TRBD1; CDR3nt: TGTGCCAGCAGCCCTAGGACAGGGGGGATGGCGAACACCGGGGAGCTGTTTTTT; CDR3aa: CASSPRTGGMANTGELFF
j_gene: TRBJ1-5; abundance: few; v_gene: TRBV20-1; d_gene: TRBD1; CDR3nt: TGCAGTGCTAGGACAGGGGGTGGCAATCAGCCCCAGCATTTT; CDR3aa: CSARTGGGNQPQHF
j_gene: TRBJ2-5; abundance: many; v_gene: TRBV27; d_gene: TRBD1; CDR3nt: TGTGCCAGCAGCCCTTGGACAGGGAACAGCCAAGAGACCCAGTACTTC; CDR3aa: CASSPWTGNSQETQYF
j_gene: TRBJ2-6; abundance: many; v_gene: TRBV27; d_gene: -; CDR3nt: TGTGCCAGCAGTCCTATAGACTCTGGGGCCAACGTCCTGACTTTC; CDR3aa: CASSPIDSGANVLTF
j_gene: TRBJ2-2; abundance: many; v_gene: TRBV20-1; d_gene: -; CDR3nt: TGCAGTGCTAGACCCGACTTAAACACCGGGGAGCTGTTTTTT; CDR3aa: CSARPDLNTGELFF
j_gene: TRBJ2-1; abundance: many; v_gene: TRBV11-2; d_gene: TRBD1; CDR3nt: TGTGCCAGCACCCGACAGGGGGTCTACAATGAGCAGTTCTTC; CDR3aa: CASTRQGVYNEQFF
j_gene: TRBJ2-4; abundance: many; v_gene: TRBV6-2/TRBV6-3; d_gene: TRBD2; CDR3nt: TGTGCCAGCACCAGAGGCCTAGCGGGTATACTAGCCAAAAACATTCAGTACTTC; CDR3aa: CASTRGLAGILAKNIQYF
j_gene: TRBJ2-5; abundance: many; v_gene: TRBV18; d_gene: -; CDR3nt: TGTGCCAGCTCACCATCAGGGGTCGAGACCCAGTACTTC; CDR3aa: CASSPSGVETQYF
j_gene: TRBJ1-1; abundance: many; v_gene: TRBV12-3/TRBV12-4; d_gene: -; CDR3nt: TGTGCCAGCAGTTTTGACAGACCGAACACTGAAGCTTTCTTT; CDR3aa: CASSFDRPNTEAFF
j_gene: TRBJ1-1; abundance: many; v_gene: TRBV20-1; d_gene: TRBD1; CDR3nt: TGCAGTGCTAGAGAAGACAGGGCAGGGCGCACTGAAGCTTTCTTT; CDR3aa: CSAREDRAGRTEAFF
j_gene: TRBJ1-1; abundance: many; v_gene: TRBV7-9; d_gene: -; CDR3nt: TGTGCCAGCAGCTTAATGAGCACTGAAGCTTTCTTT; CDR3aa: CASSLMSTEAFF
j_gene: TRBJ2-6; abundance: many; v_gene: TRBV5-4; d_gene: TRBD1; CDR3nt: TGTGCCAGCAGCTCACAGACAGGGGAGAGTTCTGGGGCCAACGTCCTGACTTTC; CDR3aa: CASSSQTGESSGANVLTF
j_gene: TRBJ2-1; abundance: many; v_gene: TRBV24-1; d_gene: TRBD2; CDR3nt: TGTGCCACGGGACTAGCAGAATACAATGAGCAGTTCTTC; CDR3aa: CATGLAEYNEQFF
j_gene: TRBJ2-3; abundance: many; v_gene: TRBV12-5; d_gene: -; CDR3nt: TGTGCTAGTGGTTTGTTAAATACGCAGTATTTT; CDR3aa: CASGLLNTQYF
j_gene: TRBJ2-7; abundance: many; v_gene: TRBV7-8; d_gene: TRBD2; CDR3nt: TGTGCCAGCAGCCATAGCGGGAGCCACGAGCAGTACTTC; CDR3aa: CASSHSGSHEQYF
j_gene: TRBJ1-2; abundance: many; v_gene: TRBV20-1; d_gene: -; CDR3nt: TGCAGTGCTAGAGGGGTTACAGGACTCGATGGCTACACCTTC; CDR3aa: CSARGVTGLDGYTF
j_gene: TRBJ2-3; abundance: -; v_gene: TRBV6-2/TRBV6-3; d_gene: -; CDR3nt: TGTGCCAGCAAACCTCAGTTTGCAGATACGCAGTATTTT; CDR3aa: CASKPQFADTQYF
j_gene: TRBJ2-2; abundance: -; v_gene: TRBV11-3; d_gene: -; CDR3nt: TGTGCCAGCAGCTTAGGTATGGGAGATGGCACCGGGGAGCTGTTTTTT; CDR3aa: CASSLGMGDGTGELFF
j_gene: TRBJ2-1; abundance: many; v_gene: TRBV20-1; d_gene: -; CDR3nt: TGCAGTGCTATTCGGAGGGGTTCCTACAATGAGCAGTTCTTC; CDR3aa: CSAIRRGSYNEQFF
j_gene: TRBJ2-3; abundance: many; v_gene: TRBV20-1; d_gene: TRBD2; CDR3nt: TGCAGTGCTAGACTAGCGGGGAGCACAGATACGCAGTATTTT; CDR3aa: CSARLAGSTDTQYF
j_gene: TRBJ2-7; abundance: many; v_gene: TRBV21-1; d_gene: -; CDR3nt: TGTGCCAGCAGCAACCAGTACGAGCAGTACTTC; CDR3aa: CASSNQYEQYF
j_gene: TRBJ2-3; abundance: many; v_gene: TRBV4-2; d_gene: -; CDR3nt: TGTGCCAGCAGCCAGACCGTACCAAGGGATACGCAGTATTTT; CDR3aa: CASSQTVPRDTQYF
j_gene: TRBJ1-1; abundance: -; v_gene: TRBV6-1; d_gene: -; CDR3nt: TGTGCCACCACTGGACAGCTTGAAGCTTTCTTT; CDR3aa: CATTGQLEAFF
j_gene: TRBJ2-5; abundance: many; v_gene: TRBV12-3/TRBV12-4; d_gene: -; CDR3nt: TGTGCCAGCAGCCCGGGACTCGGGGCTTGGGAGACCCAGTACTTC; CDR3aa: CASSPGLGAWETQYF
j_gene: TRBJ1-4; abundance: few; v_gene: TRBV7-9; d_gene: -; CDR3nt: TGTGCCAGCAGCTTACGGAGACAGAATGAAAAACTGTTTTTT; CDR3aa: CASSLRRQNEKLFF
j_gene: TRBJ2-4; abundance: few; v_gene: TRBV5-4; d_gene: -; CDR3nt: TGTGCCAGCAGCTCCCCGGGGGCAGGGCAGTACTTC; CDR3aa: CASSSPGAGQYF
j_gene: TRBJ2-3; abundance: many; v_gene: TRBV29-1; d_gene: -; CDR3nt: TGCAGCGTTGACCAGGGGGGGATTGGAGATACGCAGTATTTT; CDR3aa: CSVDQGGIGDTQYF
j_gene: TRBJ1-1; abundance: -; v_gene: TRBV7-3; d_gene: -; CDR3nt: TGTGCCAGCAGCTCAACTCAGGGGAACACTGAAGCTTTCTTT; CDR3aa: CASSSTQGNTEAFF
j_gene: TRBJ2-3; abundance: many; v_gene: TRBV7-3; d_gene: -; CDR3nt: TGTGCCAGCAGCTCAATCGTAGCGGATAGCACAGATACGCAGTATTTT; CDR3aa: CASSSIVADSTDTQYF
j_gene: TRBJ2-3; abundance: few; v_gene: TRBV4-2; d_gene: -; CDR3nt: TGTGCCAGCAGCCAAGTTGCGGGTCTTAGCACAGATACGCAGTATTTT; CDR3aa: CASSQVAGLSTDTQYF
j_gene: TRBJ1-5; abundance: many; v_gene: TRBV7-2; d_gene: TRBD1; CDR3nt: TGTGCCAGCAGCTACACTTCTATTCGGACAGGGATCTTTCAGCCCCAGCATTTT; CDR3aa: CASSYTSIRTGIFQPQHF
j_gene: TRBJ1-5; abundance: -; v_gene: TRBV25-1; d_gene: -; CDR3nt: TGTGCCAGCAGTGATCGGAGGGATAGCAATCAGCCCCAGCATTTT; CDR3aa: CASSDRRDSNQPQHF
j_gene: TRBJ2-7; abundance: many; v_gene: TRBV12-3/TRBV12-4; d_gene: -; CDR3nt: TGTGCCAGCAGTTTTCAGGGTAGGAACTACGAGCAGTACTTC; CDR3aa: CASSFQGRNYEQYF
j_gene: TRBJ2-7; abundance: few; v_gene: TRBV6-2/TRBV6-3; d_gene: TRBD2; CDR3nt: TGTGCCAGCAGTTACTTAGCGGGAGGGCCGAATGACTACGAGCAGTACTTC; CDR3aa: CASSYLAGGPNDYEQYF
j_gene: TRBJ2-7; abundance: many; v_gene: TRBV20-1; d_gene: -; CDR3nt: TGCAGTGCACCAAGGGCTCGGGCAGCGCTCCTCTCCTACGAGCAGTACTTC; CDR3aa: CSAPRARAALLSYEQYF
j_gene: TRBJ2-5; abundance: few; v_gene: TRBV7-8; d_gene: TRBD1; CDR3nt: TGTGCCAGCAGCTTTGCCGCGGGACAGGGTACAGAGACCCAGTACTTC; CDR3aa: CASSFAAGQGTETQYF
j_gene: TRBJ2-7; abundance: -; v_gene: TRBV6-2/TRBV6-3; d_gene: -; CDR3nt: TGTGCCAGCACCCTCGGAGGCCACGAGCAGTACTTC; CDR3aa: CASTLGGHEQYF
j_gene: TRBJ2-5; abundance: -; v_gene: TRBV20-1; d_gene: -; CDR3nt: TGCAGTGCTAGAAAACCTAGCGGGACAGGAGAGACCCAGTACTTC; CDR3aa: CSARKPSGTGETQYF
j_gene: TRBJ2-3; abundance: many; v_gene: TRBV7-8; d_gene: -; CDR3nt: TGTGCCAGCAGGGACACAGATACGCAGTATTTT; CDR3aa: CASRDTDTQYF
j_gene: TRBJ2-7; abundance: many; v_gene: TRBV7-2; d_gene: -; CDR3nt: TGTGCCAGCAGCTCCCAGGGCTTCTCCTACGAGCAGTACTTC; CDR3aa: CASSSQGFSYEQYF
j_gene: TRBJ1-5; abundance: -; v_gene: TRBV7-9; d_gene: -; CDR3nt: TGTGCCGGCAGCGTAGGGACGTACGATCAGCCCCAGCATTTT; CDR3aa: CAGSVGTYDQPQHF
j_gene: TRBJ1-3; abundance: -; v_gene: TRBV2; d_gene: -; CDR3nt: TGTGCCAGCAGTAAGGAACAGGGCGCTGGAAACACCATATATTTT; CDR3aa: CASSKEQGAGNTIYF
j_gene: TRBJ1-2; abundance: -; v_gene: TRBV5-1; d_gene: -; CDR3nt: TGCGCCAGCAGCTTGGGGCCTGCCCGGACCGGAAACTATGGCTACACCTTC; CDR3aa: CASSLGPARTGNYGYTF
j_gene: TRBJ1-5; abundance: many; v_gene: TRBV9; d_gene: -; CDR3nt: TGTGCCAGCGGGACAAGTAATCAGCCCCAGCATTTT; CDR3aa: CASGTSNQPQHF
j_gene: TRBJ2-1; abundance: many; v_gene: TRBV12-3/TRBV12-4; d_gene: TRBD2; CDR3nt: TGTGCCAGCAGTTCGACCCCACTAGCGGGAGTGCACAATGAGCAGTTCTTC; CDR3aa: CASSSTPLAGVHNEQFF
j_gene: TRBJ1-1; abundance: many; v_gene: TRBV11-2; d_gene: -; CDR3nt: TGTGCCAGCAGCCTCTTGGACAGCCGGAACACTGAAGCTTTCTTT; CDR3aa: CASSLLDSRNTEAFF
j_gene: TRBJ1-1; abundance: many; v_gene: TRBV6-5; d_gene: -; CDR3nt: TGTGCCAGCAGTTATGTGGGCATGAACACTGAAGCTTTCTTT; CDR3aa: CASSYVGMNTEAFF
j_gene: TRBJ2-1; abundance: many; v_gene: TRBV29-1; d_gene: -; CDR3nt: TGCAGCGGGGACGGGTTAGGGACCGGGGGGCCCTACAATGAGCAGTTCTTC; CDR3aa: CSGDGLGTGGPYNEQFF
j_gene: TRBJ1-2; abundance: many; v_gene: TRBV3-1; d_gene: -; CDR3nt: TGTGCCAGCAGCTACAAAGGGAACGGGGGCGCGAATGGCTACACCTTC; CDR3aa: CASSYKGNGGANGYTF
j_gene: TRBJ2-7; abundance: few; v_gene: TRBV30; d_gene: -; CDR3nt: TGTGCCTGGGCCCGGGACTCCTACGAGCAGTACTTC; CDR3aa: CAWARDSYEQYF
j_gene: TRBJ2-2; abundance: many; v_gene: TRBV7-2; d_gene: TRBD2; CDR3nt: TGTGCCAGCAGCTTATCTAGCGGGAGGACTACCGGGGAGCTGTTTTTT; CDR3aa: CASSLSSGRTTGELFF
j_gene: TRBJ2-5; abundance: few; v_gene: TRBV6-6; d_gene: TRBD2; CDR3nt: TGTGCCAGCAGTTACGGAGGCGCGGGAGGGCATTGGACCCAGTACTTC; CDR3aa: CASSYGGAGGHWTQYF
j_gene: TRBJ1-5; abundance: few; v_gene: TRBV19; d_gene: TRBD1; CDR3nt: TGTGCCAGTACTTTGACAGGGCGGGTGGATCAGCCCCAGCATTTT; CDR3aa: CASTLTGRVDQPQHF
j_gene: TRBJ2-3; abundance: many; v_gene: TRBV20-1; d_gene: TRBD2; CDR3nt: TGCAGTGCTAGTGCCCTAGCGGACCTCAGCACAGATACGCAGTATTTT; CDR3aa: CSASALADLSTDTQYF
j_gene: TRBJ2-7; abundance: many; v_gene: TRBV29-1; d_gene: TRBD1; CDR3nt: TGCAGCGTTGGGGACAGAGGCGAGCAGTACTTC; CDR3aa: CSVGDRGEQYF